Below, 18 T cell receptor beta chains from the same sample are listed, as sequenced in a study of PD-1 blockade in mismatch repair-deficient tumors. The assay was immunoSEQ multiplex PCR, and TCRdb's table has in-frame clones only and misses some. The data show some 110,000 clones, around three quarters seen once. Sequencing was performed on peripheral blood, taken approximately 64 weeks after starting pembrolizumab. Receptors were obtained from an adult with mismatch repair-deficient cancer.

The chain is built from TRBV6-5 and TRBJ2-7, with 10 bases aligning to TRBD1. V trimming: 6 bases; J trimming: 3 bases; junction bases outside the gene matches: 2. CDR1 is MNHEY, CDR2 SVGAGI, per germline. The CDR3 has 13 residues. In DNA, the CDR3 is TGTGCCAGCAGGCGGACAGGGGGCTACGAGCAGTACTTC. This encodes CASRRTGGYEQYF.

The chain is built from TRBV29-1 and TRBJ2-1, with no clear D. Between the trimmed V and J ends, which lost 2 bases and 4 bases, there was a span of 12 bases. CDR3 length: 14 residues. CDR1 is SQVTM and CDR2 is ANQGSEA in the germline V gene. The CDR3 DNA reads as TGCAGCGTTGAATACGGGTCCTGGTACAATGAGCAGTTCTTC. It encodes CSVEYGSWYNEQFF.

The chain has TRBV5-1 and TRBJ2-7; D perhaps matches TRBD2 (5 bases). This CDR3 is 11 amino acids long. Germline loops: CDR1 SGHRS, CDR2 YFSETQ. V was cut by 4 bases and J by 9 bases, with 11 bases left in between. In DNA, the CDR3 is TGCGCCAGCAGCCGGGAAGGTAGGCAGTACTTC. It encodes CASSREGRQYF.

The chain is built from TRBV5-1 and TRBJ2-7; D is undetermined. Germline-derived CDR1 and CDR2 are SGHRS and YFSETQ. The V end lost 0 bases, the J end lost 2 bases, and 12 bases lay between the germline ends. The CDR3 length is 15 residues. The CDR3 bases are TGCGCCAGCAGCTTGGAATTGGGCAGCACCTACGAGCAGTACTTC. It yields the protein CASSLELGSTYEQYF.

This rearrangement joins TRBV7-9 to TRBJ2-1; either TRBD1 or TRBD2 may fit D (9 bases each). Trimming cost V 5 bases and J 8 bases, with 22 bases left between them. CDR1 is SEHNR, CDR2 FQNEAQ, per germline (reference sequence). CDR3 length: 16 amino acids. This chain's CDR3 is CASSPDRGLAPHEQFF. CDR3 nucleotides: TGTGCCAGCAGCCCGGACAGGGGACTAGCTCCCCATGAGCAGTTCTTC.

This chain uses TRBV5-1 with TRBJ2-1; the D is unclear. This CDR3 comprises 14 residues. V shed 0 bases and J shed 3 bases, with 7 bases lying between them. Germline CDR1 reads SGHRS; CDR2 reads YFSETQ. CDR3 loop: CASSLGLVYNEQFF. The CDR3 DNA reads as TGCGCCAGCAGCTTGGGGCTAGTCTACAATGAGCAGTTCTTC.

This clone was detected only once. The chain is built from TRBV5-8 and TRBJ2-7, with 7 bases aligning to TRBD2. Per the germline V gene, CDR1 is SGHTS and CDR2 is YDEGEE. This CDR3 spans 16 amino acids. V dropped 3 bases and J dropped 3; count of bases not matched to a gene: 12. The CDR3 sequence is CASSSFGAGVIYEQYF. The CDR3 DNA is TGTGCCAGCAGCTCGTTCGGGGCGGGAGTTATCTACGAGCAGTACTTC.

This clone showed up just a few times. In DNA form, the CDR3 reads TGCGCCAGCAGCCCCTGGACAGGGGACACTGAAGCTTTCTTT. Protein product: CASSPWTGDTEAFF. The rearrangement links TRBV5-1 to TRBJ1-1; 9 bases line up with TRBD1. CDR3 length: 14 amino acids. The germline CDR1 and CDR2 sequences are SGHRS and YFSETQ. V shed 4 bases and J 3 bases; nucleotides not matched to a gene: 4.

The genes are TRBV18 and TRBJ1-3; tentatively, D is TRBD1 (5 bases). This CDR3 comprises 15 residues. CDR1 and CDR2 from the germline V gene are KGHSH and LQKENI. Trimming cost V 3 bases and J 0 bases, with 9 bases left between them. The CDR3 DNA reads as TGTGCCAGCTCACCGTCTAGGGGCTCTGGAAACACCATATATTTT. Translated, it gives CASSPSRGSGNTIYF.

The CDR3 is CASSGDLYKETQYF. The CDR3 DNA sequence: TGTGCCAGCAGTGGGGACCTATATAAAGAGACCCAGTACTTC. The rearrangement joins TRBV2 to TRBJ2-5; the D gene could be TRBD1 or TRBD2 (5 bases each). Trimming removed 4 bases at V and 3 bases at J, with 12 bases between. The length of the CDR3 is 14 residues. Germline values: CDR1 SNHLY, CDR2 FYNNEI.

This clone was observed a few times. The rearrangement links TRBV29-1 to TRBJ2-7; D may be TRBD2 (7 bases). V gave up 6 bases and J gave up 1 base, with 16 bases separating them. This CDR3 is 14 amino acids long. Germline CDR1 reads SQVTM; CDR2 reads ANQGSEA. The CDR3 sequence is CSVRGGQGSYEQYF. CDR3 nucleotide sequence: TGCAGCGTGAGGGGGGGGCAGGGATCCTACGAGCAGTACTTC.

The chain combines TRBV5-1 with TRBJ2-1; 7 bases are a match to TRBD1. V gave up 0 bases and J gave up 7 bases; unmatched junction bases: 7. In germline, CDR1 is SGHRS, CDR2 YFSETQ. This CDR3 is built from 15 residues. CDR3 bases: TGCGCCAGCAGCTTGGCGGGACAGACCGGGAATGAGCAGTTCTTC. Protein product: CASSLAGQTGNEQFF.

The chain combines TRBV18 with TRBJ1-1; D is ambiguous. The CDR3 extends over 13 amino acids. The germline gives CDR1 KGHSH, CDR2 LQKENI. Trimming stripped 1 base from V and 1 base from J, with 4 bases between. In DNA form, the CDR3 reads TGTGCCAGCTCACCACAGGCGAACACTGAAGCTTTCTTT. It codes for CASSPQANTEAFF.

The V gene is TRBV14, the J gene TRBJ1-1; TRBD1 agrees at 10 bases. V shed 1 base, J shed 2 bases, and the junction held 7 bases outside the gene matches. CDR3 length: 17 amino acids. CDR1 is SGHDN, CDR2 FVKESK, per germline. Written as DNA, the CDR3 is TGTGCCAGCAGCCAAGCTCCGGGACAGGGGTCCAACACTGAAGCTTTCTTT. Its protein product is CASSQAPGQGSNTEAFF.

This clone appeared a few times. The genes are TRBV7-6 and TRBJ1-2; D not certain. The CDR3 contains 17 residues. Germline-derived CDR1 and CDR2 are SGHVS and FNYEAQ. V dropped 5 bases and J dropped 6 bases, with 25 bases sitting between them. The CDR3 nucleotides are TGTGCCAGCAGCCCCTGGCGGATCGAGGGTGAATTCGATGGCTACACCTTC. Residues: CASSPWRIEGEFDGYTF. The full variable domain, with the rest looked up from reference TRBV7-6 and TRBJ1-2, is GAGVSQSPRYKVTKRGQDVALRCDPISGHVSLYWYRQALGQGPEFLTYFNYEAQQDKSGLPNDRFSAERPEGSISTLTIQRTEQRDSAMYRCASSPWRIEGEFDGYTFGSGTRLTVV.

The V call is TRBV18, the J call TRBJ2-5, with 13 bases that match TRBD2. Germline V gene sequence: CDR1 KGHSH, CDR2 LQKENI. The CDR3 contains 20 residues. After removal of 6 bases from V and 0 bases from J, the junction contained 16 bases not matched to a gene. The chain's CDR3 is CASSLRGLAGVKTYQETQYF. The CDR3 coding sequence is TGTGCCAGCTCTCTCCGAGGACTAGCGGGAGTGAAGACATACCAAGAGACCCAGTACTTC.

The chain is built from TRBV19 and TRBJ1-5; D remains ambiguous. The germline V and J ends were trimmed by 0 bases and 7 bases, with 10 bases remaining between them. Germline V lookup: CDR1 LNHDA, CDR2 SQIVND (reference sequence). The CDR3 is made up of 14 amino acids. The DNA for the CDR3 is TGTGCCAGTAGTATAGAAGTCAGTGGCCAGCCCCAGCATTTT. This translates into CASSIEVSGQPQHF.

This sequence joins TRBV27 and TRBJ2-7, with 9 nucleotides matching TRBD2. V shed 3 bases, J shed 0 bases, and the junction held 3 bases outside the gene matches. The CDR3 covers 15 residues. Germline CDR1 MNHEY, CDR2 SMNVEV (reference sequence). The CDR3 DNA sequence: TGTGCCAGCAGTTTGAAGCGGGAGGTCTCCTACGAGCAGTACTTC. This sequence encodes CASSLKREVSYEQYF.